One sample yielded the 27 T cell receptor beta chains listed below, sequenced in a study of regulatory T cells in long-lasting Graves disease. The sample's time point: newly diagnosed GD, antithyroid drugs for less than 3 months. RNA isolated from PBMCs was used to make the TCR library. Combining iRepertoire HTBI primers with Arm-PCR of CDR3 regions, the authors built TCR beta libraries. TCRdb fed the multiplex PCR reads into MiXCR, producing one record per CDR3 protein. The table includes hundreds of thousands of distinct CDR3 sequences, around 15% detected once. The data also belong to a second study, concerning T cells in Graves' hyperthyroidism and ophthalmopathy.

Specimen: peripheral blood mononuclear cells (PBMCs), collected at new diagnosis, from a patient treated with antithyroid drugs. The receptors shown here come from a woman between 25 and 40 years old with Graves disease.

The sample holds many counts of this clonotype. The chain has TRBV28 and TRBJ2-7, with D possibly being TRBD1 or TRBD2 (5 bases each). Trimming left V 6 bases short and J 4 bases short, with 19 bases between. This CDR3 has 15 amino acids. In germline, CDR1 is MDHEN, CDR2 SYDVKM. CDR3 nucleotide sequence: TGTGCCAGCAGCTCCTCGGGTGGTGGGGGTTACGAGCAGTACTTC. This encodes CASSSSGGGGYEQYF.

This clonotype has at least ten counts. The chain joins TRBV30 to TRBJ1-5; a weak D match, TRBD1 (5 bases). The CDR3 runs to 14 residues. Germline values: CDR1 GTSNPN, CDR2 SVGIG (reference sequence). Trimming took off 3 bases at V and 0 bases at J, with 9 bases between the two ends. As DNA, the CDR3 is TGTGCCTGGAGCGCAGACAGTAGCAATCAGCCCCAGCATTTT. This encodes CAWSADSSNQPQHF.

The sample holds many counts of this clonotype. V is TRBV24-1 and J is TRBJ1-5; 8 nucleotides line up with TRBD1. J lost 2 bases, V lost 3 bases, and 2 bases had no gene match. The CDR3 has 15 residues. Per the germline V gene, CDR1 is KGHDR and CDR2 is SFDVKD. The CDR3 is CATSDTDRGNQPQHF. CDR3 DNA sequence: TGTGCCACCAGTGATACGGACAGGGGCAATCAGCCCCAGCATTTT.

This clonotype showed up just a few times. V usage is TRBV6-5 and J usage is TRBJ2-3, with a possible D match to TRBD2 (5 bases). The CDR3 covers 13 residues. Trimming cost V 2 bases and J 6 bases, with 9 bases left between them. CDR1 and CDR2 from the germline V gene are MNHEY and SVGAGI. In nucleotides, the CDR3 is TGTGCCAGCAGTTACCTTTCGGGGGATACGCAGTATTTT. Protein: CASSYLSGDTQYF.

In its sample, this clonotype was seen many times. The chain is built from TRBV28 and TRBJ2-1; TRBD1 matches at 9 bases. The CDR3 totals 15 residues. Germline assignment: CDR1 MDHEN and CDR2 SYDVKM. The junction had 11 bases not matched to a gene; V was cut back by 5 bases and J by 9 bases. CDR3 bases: TGTGCCAGCAGTCGCGGGGACAGGGTGTTGGGTGAGCAGTTCTTC. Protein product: CASSRGDRVLGEQFF.

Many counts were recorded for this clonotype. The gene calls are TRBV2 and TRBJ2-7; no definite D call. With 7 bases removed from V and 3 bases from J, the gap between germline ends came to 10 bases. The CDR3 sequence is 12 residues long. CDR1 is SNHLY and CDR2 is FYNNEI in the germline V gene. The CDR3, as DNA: TGTGCCAGCATGGAGAGCCACTACGAGCAGTACTTC. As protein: CASMESHYEQYF.

The CDR3 nucleotides read TGCAGTGCTAGAAAGGGTGGGCAGCCCCAGCATTTT. It encodes CSARKGGQPQHF. The chain is built from TRBV20-1 and TRBJ1-5; D is uncertain. The germline CDR1 and CDR2 sequences are DFQATT and SNEGSKA (reference sequence). The V end was cut by 2 bases, the J end by 7 bases, with 9 bases between. There are 12 residues in the CDR3.

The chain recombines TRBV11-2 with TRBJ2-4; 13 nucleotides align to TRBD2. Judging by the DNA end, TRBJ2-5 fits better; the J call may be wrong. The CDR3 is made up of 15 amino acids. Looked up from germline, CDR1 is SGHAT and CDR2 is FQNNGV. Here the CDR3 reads CASSGGLAGVETQYF. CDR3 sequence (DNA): TGTGCCAGCAGCGGTGGACTAGCGGGGGTGGAGACCCAGTACTTC.

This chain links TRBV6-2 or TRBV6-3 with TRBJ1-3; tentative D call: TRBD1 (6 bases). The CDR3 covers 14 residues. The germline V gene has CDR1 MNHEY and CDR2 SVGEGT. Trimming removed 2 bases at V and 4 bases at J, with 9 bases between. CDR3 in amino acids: CASSYGGDGNTIYF. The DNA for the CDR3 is TGTGCCAGCAGTTACGGGGGCGACGGAAACACCATATATTTT.

The CDR3 coding sequence is TGTGCCTGGAGTACGGGACAGGGAGCGGTCAACAATCAGCCCCAGCATTTT. Its protein product is CAWSTGQGAVNNQPQHF. The chain carries TRBV30 and TRBJ1-5, with 9 bases matching TRBD1. With 2 bases clipped from V and 3 bases from J, the junction kept 11 bases outside the gene matches. Germline CDR1 is GTSNPN and CDR2 is SVGIG (reference sequence). The CDR3 is 17 residues long.

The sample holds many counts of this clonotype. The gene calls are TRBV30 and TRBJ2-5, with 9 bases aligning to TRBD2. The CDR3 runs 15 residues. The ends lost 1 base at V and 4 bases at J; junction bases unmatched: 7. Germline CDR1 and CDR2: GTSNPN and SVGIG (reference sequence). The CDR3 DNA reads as TGTGCCTGGAGTGGTAGCGGGAGCTCGGGAGAGACCCAGTACTTC. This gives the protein CAWSGSGSSGETQYF.

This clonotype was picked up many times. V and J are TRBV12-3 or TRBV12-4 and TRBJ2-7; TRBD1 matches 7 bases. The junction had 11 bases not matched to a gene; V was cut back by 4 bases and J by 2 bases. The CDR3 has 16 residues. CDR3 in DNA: TGTGCCAGCAGTTCAACCCGACAGGGTAGGCCCTACGAGCAGTACTTC. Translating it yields CASSSTRQGRPYEQYF.

The CDR3 sequence is CASSDGTRNSEQFF. For the CDR3, the DNA is TGTGCCAGCAGCGACGGGACTAGGAACAGTGAGCAGTTCTTC. This sequence joins TRBV9 and TRBJ2-1; 8 positions agree with TRBD2. CDR3 size: 14 residues. Trimming cost V 3 bases and J 9 bases; bases outside gene matches: 8. Germline V CDR1 and CDR2: SGDLS, YYNGEE.

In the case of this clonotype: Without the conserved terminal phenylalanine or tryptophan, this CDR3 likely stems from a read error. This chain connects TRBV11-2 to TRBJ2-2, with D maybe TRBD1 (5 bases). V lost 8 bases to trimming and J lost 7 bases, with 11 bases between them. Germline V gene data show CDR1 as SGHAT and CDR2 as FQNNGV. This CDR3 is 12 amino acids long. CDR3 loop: CASSRGDGELFS. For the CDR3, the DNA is TGTGCCAGCTCTAGGGGTGACGGGGAGCTGTTTTCT.

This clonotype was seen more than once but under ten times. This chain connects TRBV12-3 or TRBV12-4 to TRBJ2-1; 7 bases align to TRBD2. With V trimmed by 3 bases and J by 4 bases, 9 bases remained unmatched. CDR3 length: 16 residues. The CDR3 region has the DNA TGTGCCAGCAGTTTCCTGACTAGCCCCCCATACAATGAGCAGTTCTTC. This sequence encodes CASSFLTSPPYNEQFF.

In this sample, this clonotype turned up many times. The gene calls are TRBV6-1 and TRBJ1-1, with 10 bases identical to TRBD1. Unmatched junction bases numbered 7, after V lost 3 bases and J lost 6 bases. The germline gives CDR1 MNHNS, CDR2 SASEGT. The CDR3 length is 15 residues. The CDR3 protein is CASSDTGTGAAEAFF. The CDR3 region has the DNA TGTGCCAGCAGTGATACCGGGACAGGGGCCGCTGAAGCTTTCTTT.

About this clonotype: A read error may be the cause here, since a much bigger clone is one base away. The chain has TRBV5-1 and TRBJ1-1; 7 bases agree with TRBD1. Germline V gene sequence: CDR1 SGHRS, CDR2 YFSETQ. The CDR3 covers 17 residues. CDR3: CDSSSLPGQTTNTEAFF. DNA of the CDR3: TGCGACAGCAGCTCTCTACCGGGACAGACGACGAACACTGAAGCTTTCTTT.

The CDR3 region has the DNA TGCAGTGCTAGAGATCGCCGCGGGAGAACTGATACGCAGTATTTT. Translating gives CSARDRRGRTDTQYF. This rearrangement joins TRBV20-1 to TRBJ2-3, with TRBD2 matching 7 bases. Trimming at V came to 0 bases and at J to 6 bases, leaving 9 bases not matched to a gene. Germline assignment: CDR1 DFQATT and CDR2 SNEGSKA (reference sequence). The CDR3 runs 15 residues.

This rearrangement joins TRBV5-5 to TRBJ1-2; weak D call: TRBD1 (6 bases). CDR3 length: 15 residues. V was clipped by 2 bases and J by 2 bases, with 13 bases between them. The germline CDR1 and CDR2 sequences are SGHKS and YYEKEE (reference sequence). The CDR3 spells CASSFRDTGNYGYTF. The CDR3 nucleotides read TGTGCCAGCAGCTTCAGGGATACAGGGAACTATGGCTACACCTTC.

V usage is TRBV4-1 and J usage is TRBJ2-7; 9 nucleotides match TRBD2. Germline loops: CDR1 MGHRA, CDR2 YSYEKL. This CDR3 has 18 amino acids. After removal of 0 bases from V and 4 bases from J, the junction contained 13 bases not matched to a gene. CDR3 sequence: CASSQDSGLAGAQYEQYF. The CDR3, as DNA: TGCGCCAGCAGCCAAGATAGCGGGTTAGCGGGAGCCCAATACGAGCAGTACTTC.

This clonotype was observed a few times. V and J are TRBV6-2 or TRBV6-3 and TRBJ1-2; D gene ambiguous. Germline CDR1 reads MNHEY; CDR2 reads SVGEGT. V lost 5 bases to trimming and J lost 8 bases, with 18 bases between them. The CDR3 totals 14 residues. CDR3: CASSEPQSGVGYTF. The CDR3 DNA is TGTGCCAGCAGTGAACCCCAGAGTGGGGTCGGCTACACCTTC.

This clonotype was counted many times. The CDR3 region is CASSYLREINQPQHF. The CDR3 region has the DNA TGTGCCAGCAGTTATCTAAGGGAGATCAATCAGCCCCAGCATTTT. The genes are TRBV2 and TRBJ1-5; no clear D. The V gene lost 5 bases and the J gene lost 3 bases, with 14 bases spanning the gap. Germline CDR1 and CDR2: SNHLY and FYNNEI. The CDR3 consists of 15 residues. Supplemented by reference TRBV2 and TRBJ1-5, the full variable domain reads EPEVTQTPSHQVTQMGQEVILRCVPISNHLYFYWYRQILGQKVEFLVSFYNNEISEKSEIFDDQFSVERPDGSNFTLKIRSTKLEDSAMYFCASSYLREINQPQHFGDGTRLSIL.

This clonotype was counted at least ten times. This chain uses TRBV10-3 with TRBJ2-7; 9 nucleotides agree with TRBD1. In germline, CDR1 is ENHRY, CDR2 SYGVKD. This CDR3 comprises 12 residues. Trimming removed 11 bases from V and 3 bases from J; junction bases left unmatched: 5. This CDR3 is CAAGQGYYEQYF. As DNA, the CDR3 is TGTGCCGCGGGACAGGGCTACTACGAGCAGTACTTC.

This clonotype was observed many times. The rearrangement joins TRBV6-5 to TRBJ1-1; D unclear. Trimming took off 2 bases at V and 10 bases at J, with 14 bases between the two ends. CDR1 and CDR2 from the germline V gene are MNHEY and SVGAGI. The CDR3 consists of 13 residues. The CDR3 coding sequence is TGTGCCAGCAGTTACGTAGCCGTTGATGGAGCTTTCTTT. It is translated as CASSYVAVDGAFF.

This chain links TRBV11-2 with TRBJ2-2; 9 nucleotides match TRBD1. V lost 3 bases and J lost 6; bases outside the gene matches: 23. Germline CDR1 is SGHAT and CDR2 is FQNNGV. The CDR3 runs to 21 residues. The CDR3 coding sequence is TGTGCCAGCAGCTTTTTTTCGGTTTTGTTTGGTGGGACAGGGCCGTCCGGGGAGCTGTTTTTT. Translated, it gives CASSFFSVLFGGTGPSGELFF.

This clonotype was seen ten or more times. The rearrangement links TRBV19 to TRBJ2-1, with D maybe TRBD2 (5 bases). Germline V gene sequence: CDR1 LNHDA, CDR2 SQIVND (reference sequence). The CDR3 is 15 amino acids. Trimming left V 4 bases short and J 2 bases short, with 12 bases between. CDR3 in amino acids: CASSNSGEPYNEQFF. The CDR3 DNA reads TGTGCCAGTAGTAACTCCGGGGAGCCCTACAATGAGCAGTTCTTC.

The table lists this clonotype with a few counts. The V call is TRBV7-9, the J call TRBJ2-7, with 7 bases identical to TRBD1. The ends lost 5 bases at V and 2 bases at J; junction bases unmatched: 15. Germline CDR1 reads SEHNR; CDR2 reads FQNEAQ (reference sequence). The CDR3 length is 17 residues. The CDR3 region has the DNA TGTGCCAGCAGCGCCACCGGGCGACAGGGTAATCCCTACGAGCAGTACTTC. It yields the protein CASSATGRQGNPYEQYF.